The T cell receptor (beta chain) under discussion was sequenced for a study of shared clonotypes between healthy human individuals. General observations from the study: In general, naive subsets displayed greater estimated richness than memory subsets did.

V was shortened by 6 bases and J by 0 bases, with 8 bases between the two germline ends. The CDR3 has 13 amino acids. The germline V gene encodes CDR1 MNHEY and CDR2 SVGAGI. Naive CD8 isolation took CD45RO-negative cells positively selected for CCR7 and excluded terminally differentiated effector memory CD45RA+ cells. The data were produced by immunoSEQ multiplex PCR, yet TCRdb's version contains in-frame clones alone and is incomplete. The data contain roughly 890,000 clones, about 91% of them singletons. With respect to this clone: Its matching antigen is unknown.

Sequenced input: naive CD8+ T cells sorted from blood. The clonotype was recovered from a man between 25 and 39 years old in good health. The gene calls are TRBV6-5 and TRBJ1-1; D is uncertain. The CDR3 DNA sequence: TGTGCCAGCAGAGTAAACTTGAACACTGAAGCTTTCTTT. As protein: CASRVNLNTEAFF.